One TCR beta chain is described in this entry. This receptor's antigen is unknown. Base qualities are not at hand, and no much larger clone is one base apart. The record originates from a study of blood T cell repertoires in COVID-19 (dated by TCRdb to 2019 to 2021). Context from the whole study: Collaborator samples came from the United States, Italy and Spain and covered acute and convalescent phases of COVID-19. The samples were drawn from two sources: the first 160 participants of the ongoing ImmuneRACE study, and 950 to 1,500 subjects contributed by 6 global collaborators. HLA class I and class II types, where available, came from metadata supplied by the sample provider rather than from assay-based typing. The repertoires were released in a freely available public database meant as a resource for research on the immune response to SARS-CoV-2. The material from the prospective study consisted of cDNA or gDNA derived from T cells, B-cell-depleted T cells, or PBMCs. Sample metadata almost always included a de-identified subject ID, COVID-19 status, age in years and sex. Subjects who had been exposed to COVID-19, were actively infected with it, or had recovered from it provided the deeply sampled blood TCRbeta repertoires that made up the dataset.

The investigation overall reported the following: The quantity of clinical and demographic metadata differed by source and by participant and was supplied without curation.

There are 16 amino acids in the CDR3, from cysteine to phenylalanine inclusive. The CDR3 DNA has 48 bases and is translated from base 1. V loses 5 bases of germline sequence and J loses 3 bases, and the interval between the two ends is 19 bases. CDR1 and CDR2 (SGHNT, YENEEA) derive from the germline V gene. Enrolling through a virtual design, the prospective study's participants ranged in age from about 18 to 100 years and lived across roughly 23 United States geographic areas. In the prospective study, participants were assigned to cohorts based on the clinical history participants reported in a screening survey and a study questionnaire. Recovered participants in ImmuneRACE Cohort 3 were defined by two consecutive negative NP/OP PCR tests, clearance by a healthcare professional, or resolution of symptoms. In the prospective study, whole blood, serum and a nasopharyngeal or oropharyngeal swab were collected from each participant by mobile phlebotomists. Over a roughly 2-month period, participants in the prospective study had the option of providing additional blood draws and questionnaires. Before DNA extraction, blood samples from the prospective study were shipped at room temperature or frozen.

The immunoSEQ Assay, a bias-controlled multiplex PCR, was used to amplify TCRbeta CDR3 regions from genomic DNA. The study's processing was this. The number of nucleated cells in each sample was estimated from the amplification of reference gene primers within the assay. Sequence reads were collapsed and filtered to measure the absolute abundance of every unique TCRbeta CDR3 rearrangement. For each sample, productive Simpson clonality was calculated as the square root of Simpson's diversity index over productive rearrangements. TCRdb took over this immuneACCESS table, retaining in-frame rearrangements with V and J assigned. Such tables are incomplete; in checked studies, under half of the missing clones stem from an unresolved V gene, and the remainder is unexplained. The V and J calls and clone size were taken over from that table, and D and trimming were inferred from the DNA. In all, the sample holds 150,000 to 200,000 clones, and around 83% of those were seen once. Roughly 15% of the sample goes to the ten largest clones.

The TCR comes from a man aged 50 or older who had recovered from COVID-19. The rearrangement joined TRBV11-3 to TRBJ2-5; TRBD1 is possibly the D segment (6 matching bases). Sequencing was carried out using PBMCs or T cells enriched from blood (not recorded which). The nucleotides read TGTGCCAGCAGCCTCACAGGGTGGGGAAAAAAAGAGACCCAGTACTTC. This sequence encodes CASSLTGWGKKETQYF.